These 6 T cell receptor beta chains came from one sample sequenced in a study of cytomegalovirus exposure and HLA in healthy donors. 60 Vbeta and 13 Jbeta primers were used in PCR. TCRdb's copy holds only in-frame clones and misses some; the assay was immunoSEQ multiplex PCR. The table records 120,000 or so clones, around 73% of them present only once. Sequenced: PBMCs. All receptors come from a man between 25 and 39 years old in good health and CMV-seropositive.

J is TRBJ1-5 and V is TRBV28, with a possible D match to TRBD1 (5 bases). This CDR3 has 16 residues. CDR1 is MDHEN, CDR2 SYDVKM, per germline. With 3 bases removed from V and 3 bases from J, the gap between germline ends came to 15 bases. As DNA, the CDR3 is TGTGCCAGCAGTTTCCTTAGACAGATCTCCAATCAGCCCCAGCATTTT. Protein sequence: CASSFLRQISNQPQHF.

This chain connects TRBV5-1 to TRBJ2-1; maybe TRBD1 (6 bases). This CDR3 spans 12 amino acids. With 4 bases removed from V and 7 bases from J, the gap between germline ends came to 9 bases. Germline V lookup: CDR1 SGHRS, CDR2 YFSETQ. CDR3 coding DNA: TGCGCCAGCAGCCCGGACAGTAATGAGCAGTTCTTC. This encodes CASSPDSNEQFF.

The genes are TRBV6-1 and TRBJ1-2, with a weak D call TRBD1 (5 bases). The V gene's germline CDR1 is MNHNS and CDR2 SASEGT. CDR3 size: 15 residues. The V gene lost 0 bases and the J gene lost 3 bases, with 11 bases spanning the gap. The CDR3: CASSEARTGDYGYTF. CDR3 DNA: TGTGCCAGCAGTGAAGCGCGAACAGGTGACTATGGCTACACCTTC.

V gene TRBV7-9 combines with J gene TRBJ2-1; 7 nucleotides line up with TRBD2. The CDR3 length is 18 residues. Germline lookup yields CDR1 SEHNR and CDR2 FQNEAQ (reference sequence). After removal of 2 bases from V and 5 bases from J, the junction contained 15 bases not matched to a gene. CDR3 amino acids: CASSLQYGAGVRNNEQFF. The CDR3 bases are TGTGCCAGCAGCTTACAATACGGCGCGGGGGTCCGAAACAATGAGCAGTTCTTC.

J is TRBJ1-3 and V is TRBV30, with unresolved D. CDR1 and CDR2 from the germline V gene are GTSNPN and SVGIG (reference sequence). The CDR3 contains 11 residues. V was cut by 4 bases and J by 2 bases, with 3 bases left in between. The CDR3 loop is CAWTAGNTIYF. In DNA, the CDR3 is TGTGCCTGGACGGCTGGAAACACCATATATTTT.

Only a few counts were recorded for this clone. V and J are TRBV19 and TRBJ2-1; the D gene is possibly TRBD2 (5 bases). Germline CDR1 and CDR2: LNHDA and SQIVND (reference sequence). The germline V and J ends were trimmed by 5 bases and 9 bases, with 17 bases remaining between them. The CDR3 runs to 14 residues. CDR3 sequence: CASSVIAIGGEQFF. As DNA, the CDR3 is TGTGCCAGTAGTGTGATAGCGATAGGCGGTGAGCAGTTCTTC.